The sequence of this TCR beta chain was determined in a study of identical twins. Overall study results and limits: Zero-insertion analyses might be partly confounded by invariant T cells like MAIT and iNKT. Out-of-frame alpha sequences common to twins exhibited a surplus of low generation probability.

Concerning this clonotype itself: The antigen is unknown.

CDR1 is MGHRA, CDR2 YSYEKL, per germline. This CDR3 has 15 amino acids. Trimming left V 4 bases short and J 7 bases short, with 16 bases between. A universal primer site came from template switching; cDNA carried unique molecular identifiers. TCRdb reprocessed the 5' RACE reads with MiXCR, giving one entry per CDR3 protein. The sample carries 450,000 to 650,000 distinct CDR3 sequences, 13% to 15% recorded once. These sequences were also reported in another study, on yellow fever vaccine responses in identical twins.

This chain links TRBV4-1 with TRBJ1-4, with unresolved D. The source of this sequence is a woman under 30 in good health. Source material: CD4+ T cells sorted from blood. CDR3 sequence reads: CASSRGVIAGEKLFF. The CDR3 nucleotides are TGCGCCAGCAGCCGAGGAGTGATCGCGGGTGAAAAACTGTTTTTT.